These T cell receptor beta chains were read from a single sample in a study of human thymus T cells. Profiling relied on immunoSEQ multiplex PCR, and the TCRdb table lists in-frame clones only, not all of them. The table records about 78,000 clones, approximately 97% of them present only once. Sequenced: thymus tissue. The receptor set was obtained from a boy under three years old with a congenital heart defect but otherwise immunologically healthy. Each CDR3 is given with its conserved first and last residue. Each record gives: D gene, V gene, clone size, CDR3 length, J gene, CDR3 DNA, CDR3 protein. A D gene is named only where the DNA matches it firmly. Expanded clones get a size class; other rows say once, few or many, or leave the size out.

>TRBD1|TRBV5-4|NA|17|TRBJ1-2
TGTGCCAGCAGCTCAAGATTCCCAGGGGGCGCGAACTATGGCTACACCTTC
CASSSRFPGGANYGYTF
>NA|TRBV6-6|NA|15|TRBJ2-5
TGTGCCAGCAGTCCGAGCAGGGGAGGGTGGGAGACCCAGTACTTC
CASSPSRGGWETQYF
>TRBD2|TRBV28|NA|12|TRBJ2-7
TGTGCCAGCAGTCCTCGGGAGGACGAGCAGTACTTC
CASSPREDEQYF
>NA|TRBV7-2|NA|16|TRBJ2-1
TGTGCCAGCAGCTGCCTACAGGTGGAGGGGGCCAATGAGCAGTTCTTC
CASSCLQVEGANEQFF
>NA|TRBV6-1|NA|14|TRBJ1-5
TGTGCCAGCAGTGAATGTGTCGAAAATCAGCCCCAGCATTTT
CASSECVENQPQHF
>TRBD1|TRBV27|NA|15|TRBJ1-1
TGTGCCAGCAGTTTATGGAAGGGGGCGGGCACTGAAGCTTTCTTT
CASSLWKGAGTEAFF
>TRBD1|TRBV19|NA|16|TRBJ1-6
TGTGCCAGTAGCATCCGGGGACAGACATATAATTCACCCCTCCACTTT
CASSIRGQTYNSPLHF
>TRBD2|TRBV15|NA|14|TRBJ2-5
TGTGCCACCAGCATTGGACTAGCGGGAGAGACCCAGTACTTC
CATSIGLAGETQYF
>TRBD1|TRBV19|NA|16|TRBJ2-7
TGTGCCAGTAGTATAAAGAGGGCAGGGGGTGTCAACGAGCAGTACTTC
CASSIKRAGGVNEQYF
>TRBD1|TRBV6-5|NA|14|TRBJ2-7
TGTGCCAGCACTTTGGACAGGGGGCCGGGAGAGCAGTACTTC
CASTLDRGPGEQYF
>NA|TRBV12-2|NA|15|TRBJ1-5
TGTGCAAGTCGCTACGACAGGTGTTACAATCAGCCCCAGCATTTT
CASRYDRCYNQPQHF
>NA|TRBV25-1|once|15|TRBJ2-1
TGTGCCAGCAGTGTACAGGGTAGCTCCTACAATGAGCAGTTCTTC
CASSVQGSSYNEQFF
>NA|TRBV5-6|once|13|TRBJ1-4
TGTGCCAGCAGCTTGATTACTAATGAAAAACTGTTTTTT
CASSLITNEKLFF
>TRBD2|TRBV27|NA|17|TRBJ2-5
TGTGCCAGCAGCCCCCAGGCCCGGGCTAGCGGGTGGAAGACCCAGTACTTC
CASSPQARASGWKTQYF
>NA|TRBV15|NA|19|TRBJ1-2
TGTGCCACCAGCAGTCCCGCGGCGGGACCTAATACCTCTAACTATGGCTACACCTTC
CATSSPAAGPNTSNYGYTF
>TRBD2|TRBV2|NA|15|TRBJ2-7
TGTGCCAGCAGTTATCTAGCGGCCCTCGCCTACGAGCAGTACTTC
CASSYLAALAYEQYF
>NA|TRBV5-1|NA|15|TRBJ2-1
TGCGCCAGCAGCGGGGACACCAGCTCCTACAATGAGCAGTTCTTC
CASSGDTSSYNEQFF
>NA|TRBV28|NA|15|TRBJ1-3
TGTGCCAGCAGTTTACAGGCAGTCTCTGGAAACACCATATATTTT
CASSLQAVSGNTIYF
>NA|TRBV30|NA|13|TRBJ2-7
TGTGCCTGGAGTGTACGTCTAACCTACGAGCAGTACTTC
CAWSVRLTYEQYF
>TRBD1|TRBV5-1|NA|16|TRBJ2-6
TGCGCCAGCAGCCCACAGGGGGTCGGAGGGGCCAACGTCCTGACTTTC
CASSPQGVGGANVLTF
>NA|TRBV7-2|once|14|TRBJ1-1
TGTGCCAGCACCCAGCTTAGGACCAACACTGAAGCTTTCTTT
CASTQLRTNTEAFF
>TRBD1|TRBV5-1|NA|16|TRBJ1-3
TGCGCCAGCAGCTTGGTGGGACAGGGCTCTGGAAACACCATATATTTT
CASSLVGQGSGNTIYF
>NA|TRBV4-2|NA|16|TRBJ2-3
TGTGCCAGCAGCCAATCTACAGTGAAAGGCACAGATACGCAGTATTTT
CASSQSTVKGTDTQYF
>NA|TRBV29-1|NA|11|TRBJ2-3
TGCAGCGCCGCCTCCAAAGATACGCAGTATTTT
CSAASKDTQYF
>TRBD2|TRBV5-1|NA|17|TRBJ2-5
TGCGCCAGCAGCTTGGCATTTCGGTCTAGCGGGCTGGAGACCCAGTACTTC
CASSLAFRSSGLETQYF
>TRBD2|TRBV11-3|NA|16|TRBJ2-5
TGTGCCAGCAGCCCCCGAATAGCGGGGGGCCTAGAGACCCAGTACTTC
CASSPRIAGGLETQYF
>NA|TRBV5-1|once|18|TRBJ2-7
TGCGCCAGCAGCCCAGGGGGGAACCAGCGGGACTATCCCAACGAGCAGTACTTC
CASSPGGNQRDYPNEQYF
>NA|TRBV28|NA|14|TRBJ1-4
TGTGCCAGCAGTTTGGCCAAAAGGGATGAAAAACTGTTTTTT
CASSLAKRDEKLFF
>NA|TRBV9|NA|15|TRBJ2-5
TGTGCCAGCAGCGTATCGAAGTTAGGGGGAGAGACCCAGTACTTC
CASSVSKLGGETQYF
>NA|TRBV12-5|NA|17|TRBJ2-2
TGTGCTAGTGGTTTCGGGGGAGCCCCCCCCAACACCGGGGAGCTGTTTTTT
CASGFGGAPPNTGELFF
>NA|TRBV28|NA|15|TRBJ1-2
TGTGCCAGCAGTTTACCCAGGGGACTAGCCTATGGCTACACCTTC
CASSLPRGLAYGYTF
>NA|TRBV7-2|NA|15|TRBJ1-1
TGTGCCAGCAGCTCGGGGATGGGTCTGAACACTGAAGCTTTCTTT
CASSSGMGLNTEAFF
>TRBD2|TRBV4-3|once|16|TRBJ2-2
TGCGCCAGCAGCATAACTAGCGGGGGGTGGAACGGGGAGCTGTTTTTT
CASSITSGGWNGELFF
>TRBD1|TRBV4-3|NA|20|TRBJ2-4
TGCGCCAGCAGCCAAATGTGTTCCGGGACAGGGGGATTAGCCAAAAACATTCAGTACTTC
CASSQMCSGTGGLAKNIQYF
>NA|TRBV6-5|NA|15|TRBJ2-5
TGTGCCAGCAGTTCCGGAGACAATCACCAAGAGACCCAGTACTTC
CASSSGDNHQETQYF
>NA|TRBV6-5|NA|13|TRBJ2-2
TGTGCCAGCAGTCCCCCGTCCACCGGGGAGCTGTTTTTT
CASSPPSTGELFF
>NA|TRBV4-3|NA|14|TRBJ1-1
TGCGCCAGCAGCATAGGACGGCTGAACACTGAAGCTTTCTTT
CASSIGRLNTEAFF
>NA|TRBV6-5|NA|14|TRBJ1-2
TGTGCCAGCAGGAGCGTAAGGGGTATCTATGGCTACACCTTC
CASRSVRGIYGYTF
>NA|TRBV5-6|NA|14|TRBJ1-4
TGTGCCAGCAGCCCCGGAAGATGGAATGAAAAACTGTTTTTT
CASSPGRWNEKLFF
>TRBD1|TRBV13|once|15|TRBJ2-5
TGTGCCAGCAGCTACAGCTCCGGGACAGAAGAGACCCAGTACTTC
CASSYSSGTEETQYF
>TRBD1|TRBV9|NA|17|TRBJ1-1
TGTGCCAGCAGCGTAGGAGGACAGGGGGCGCAACACACTGAAGCTTTCTTT
CASSVGGQGAQHTEAFF
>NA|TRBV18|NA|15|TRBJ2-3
TGTGCCAGCTCACCAGGGGTGACTGGACCGCATACGCAGTATTTT
CASSPGVTGPHTQYF
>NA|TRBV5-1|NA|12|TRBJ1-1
TGCGCCAGCAGCCCCGGGGACACTGAAGCTTTCTTT
CASSPGDTEAFF
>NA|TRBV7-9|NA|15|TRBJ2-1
TGTGCCAGCCGGCCCTTACGGTTCTGGGGAAATGAGCAGTTCTTC
CASRPLRFWGNEQFF
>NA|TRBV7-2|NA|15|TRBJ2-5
TGTGCCAGCAGCTTAGGAACTAGCCGGAAGGAGACCCAGTACTTC
CASSLGTSRKETQYF
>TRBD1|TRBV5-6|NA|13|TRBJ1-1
TGTGCCAGCAGCCGGACAGGGGAGACTGAAGCTTTCTTT
CASSRTGETEAFF
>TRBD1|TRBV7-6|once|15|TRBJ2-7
TGTGCCAGCAGCTGGGGGACAGCGGACTCCTACGAGCAGTACTTC
CASSWGTADSYEQYF
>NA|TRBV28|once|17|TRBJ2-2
TGTGCCAGCAGTTTATTACGGGAACTTACAAACACCGGGGAGCTGTTTTTT
CASSLLRELTNTGELFF
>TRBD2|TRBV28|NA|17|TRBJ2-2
TGTGCCAGCAGTTTGGCGGGACTAGCATTGAACACCGGGGAGCTGTTTTTT
CASSLAGLALNTGELFF
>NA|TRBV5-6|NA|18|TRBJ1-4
TGTGCCAGCAGCTTGGGACCGAAAACTAATCGGTTGAATGAAAAACTGTTTTTT
CASSLGPKTNRLNEKLFF
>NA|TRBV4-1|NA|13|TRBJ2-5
TGCGCCAGCAGCGCGGGGTACCAAGAGACCCAGTACTTC
CASSAGYQETQYF
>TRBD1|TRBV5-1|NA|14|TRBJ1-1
TGCGCCAGCAGCTTGTGCAGGGGGGCGCCGGTAGCTTTCTTT
CASSLCRGAPVAFF
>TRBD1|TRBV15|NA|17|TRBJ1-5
TGTGCCACCAGCAGATCCCACCCGGGACAGGGGAATCAGCCCCAGCATTTT
CATSRSHPGQGNQPQHF
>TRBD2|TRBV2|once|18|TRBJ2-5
TGTGCCAGCAGAAGGACTAGCTCCCAGATCCACCCAGTGGAGACCCAGTACTTC
CASRRTSSQIHPVETQYF